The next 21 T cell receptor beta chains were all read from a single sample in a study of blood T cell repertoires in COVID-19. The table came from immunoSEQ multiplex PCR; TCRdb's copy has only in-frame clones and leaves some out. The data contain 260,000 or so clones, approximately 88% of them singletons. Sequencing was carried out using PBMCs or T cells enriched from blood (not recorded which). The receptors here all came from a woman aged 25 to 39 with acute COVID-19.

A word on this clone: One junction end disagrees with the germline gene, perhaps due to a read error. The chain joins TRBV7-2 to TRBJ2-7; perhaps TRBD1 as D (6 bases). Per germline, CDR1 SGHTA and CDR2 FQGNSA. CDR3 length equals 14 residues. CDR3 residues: CASSLVMTGTPSGF. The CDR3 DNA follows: TGTGCCAGCAGCTTAGTCATGACCGGGACACCGTCCGGCTTC. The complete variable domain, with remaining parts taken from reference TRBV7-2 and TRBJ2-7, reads GAGVSQSPSNKVTEKGKDVELRCDPISGHTALYWYRQSLGQGLEFLIYFQGNSAPDKSGLPSDRFSAERTGGSVSTLTIQRTQQEDSAVYLCASSLVMTGTPSGFGPGTRLTVT.

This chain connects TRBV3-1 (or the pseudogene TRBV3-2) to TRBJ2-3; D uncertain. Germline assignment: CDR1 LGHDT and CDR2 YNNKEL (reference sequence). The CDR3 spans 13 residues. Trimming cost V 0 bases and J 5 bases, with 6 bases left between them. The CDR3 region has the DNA TGTGCCAGCAGCCAAGATCACAGAGATACGCAGTATTTT. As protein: CASSQDHRDTQYF.

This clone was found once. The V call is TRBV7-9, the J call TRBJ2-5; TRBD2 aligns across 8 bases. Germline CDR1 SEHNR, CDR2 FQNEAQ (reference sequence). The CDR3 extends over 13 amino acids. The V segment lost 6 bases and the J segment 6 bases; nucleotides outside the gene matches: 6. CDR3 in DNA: TGTGCCAGCAGTCTTAGCGGGGTAAAGACCCAGTACTTC. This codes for CASSLSGVKTQYF.

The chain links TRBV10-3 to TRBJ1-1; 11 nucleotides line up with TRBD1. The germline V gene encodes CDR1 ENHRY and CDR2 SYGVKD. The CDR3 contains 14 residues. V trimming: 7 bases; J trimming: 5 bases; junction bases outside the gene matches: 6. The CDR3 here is CAIKDRGRGTEAFF. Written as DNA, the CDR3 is TGTGCCATCAAGGACAGGGGGCGAGGGACTGAAGCTTTCTTT.

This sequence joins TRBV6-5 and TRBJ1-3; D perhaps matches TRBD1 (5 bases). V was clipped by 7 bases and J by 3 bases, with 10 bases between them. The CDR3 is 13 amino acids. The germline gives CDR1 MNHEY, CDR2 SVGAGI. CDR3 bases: TGTGCCAGCACCCTGACAGATGGAAACACCATATATTTT. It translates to CASTLTDGNTIYF.

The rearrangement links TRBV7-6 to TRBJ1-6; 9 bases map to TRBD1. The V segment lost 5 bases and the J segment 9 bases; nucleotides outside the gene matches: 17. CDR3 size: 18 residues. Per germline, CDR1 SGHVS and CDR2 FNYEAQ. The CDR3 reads CASSDSPGQGLGISPLHF. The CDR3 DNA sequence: TGTGCCAGCAGCGACTCGCCGGGACAGGGTCTTGGAATTTCACCCCTCCACTTT.

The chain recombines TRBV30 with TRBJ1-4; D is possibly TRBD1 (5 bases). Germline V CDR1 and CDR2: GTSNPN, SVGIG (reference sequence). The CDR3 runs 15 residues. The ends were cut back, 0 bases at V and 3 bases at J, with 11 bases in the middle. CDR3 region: CAWSVRRTPNEKLFF. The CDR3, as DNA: TGTGCCTGGAGTGTACGACGGACACCTAATGAAAAACTGTTTTTT.

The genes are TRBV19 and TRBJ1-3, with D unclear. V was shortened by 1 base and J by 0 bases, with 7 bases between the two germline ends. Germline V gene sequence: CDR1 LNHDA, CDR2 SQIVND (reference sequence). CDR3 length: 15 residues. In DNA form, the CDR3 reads TGTGCCAGTAGTATAGCAGGCTACTCTGGAAACACCATATATTTT. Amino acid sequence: CASSIAGYSGNTIYF.

CDR3 DNA: TGTGCCAGCAGCTTGACTACCGATCAGCCCCAGCATTTT. It translates to CASSLTTDQPQHF. V usage is TRBV6-2 or TRBV6-3 and J usage is TRBJ1-5; the D is unclear. Trimming removed 6 bases at V and 5 bases at J, with 11 bases between. The CDR3 totals 13 residues. In germline, CDR1 is MNHEY, CDR2 SVGEGT.

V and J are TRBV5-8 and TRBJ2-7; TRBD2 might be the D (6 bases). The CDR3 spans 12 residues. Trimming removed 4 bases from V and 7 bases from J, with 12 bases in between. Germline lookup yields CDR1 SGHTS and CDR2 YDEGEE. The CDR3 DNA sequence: TGTGCCAGCAGCCTCCTGGGGGGTGAGCAGTACTTC. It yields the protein CASSLLGGEQYF.

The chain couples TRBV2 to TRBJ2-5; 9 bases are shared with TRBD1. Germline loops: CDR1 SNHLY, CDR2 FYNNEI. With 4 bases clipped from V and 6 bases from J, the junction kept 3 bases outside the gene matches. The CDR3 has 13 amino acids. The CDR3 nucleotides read TGTGCCAGCAGTGGGGACAGGGAAAAGACCCAGTACTTC. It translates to CASSGDREKTQYF.

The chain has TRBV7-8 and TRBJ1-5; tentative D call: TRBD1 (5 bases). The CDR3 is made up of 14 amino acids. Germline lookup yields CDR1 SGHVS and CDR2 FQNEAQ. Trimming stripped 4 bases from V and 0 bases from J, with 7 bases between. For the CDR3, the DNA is TGTGCCAGCAGCTCAGGGCATAGCAATCAGCCCCAGCATTTT. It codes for CASSSGHSNQPQHF.

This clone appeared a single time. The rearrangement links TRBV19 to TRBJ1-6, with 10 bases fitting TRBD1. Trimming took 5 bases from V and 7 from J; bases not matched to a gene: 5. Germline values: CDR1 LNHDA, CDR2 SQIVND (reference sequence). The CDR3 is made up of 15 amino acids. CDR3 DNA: TGTGCCAGTAGTGTACAGGGACAGGGGAATTCACCCCTCCACTTT. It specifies CASSVQGQGNSPLHF. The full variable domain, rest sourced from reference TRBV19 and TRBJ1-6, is DGGITQSPKYLFRKEGQNVTLSCEQNLNHDAMYWYRQDPGQGLRLIYYSQIVNDFQKGDIAEGYSVSREKKESFPLTVTSAQKNPTAFYLCASSVQGQGNSPLHFGNGTRLTVT.

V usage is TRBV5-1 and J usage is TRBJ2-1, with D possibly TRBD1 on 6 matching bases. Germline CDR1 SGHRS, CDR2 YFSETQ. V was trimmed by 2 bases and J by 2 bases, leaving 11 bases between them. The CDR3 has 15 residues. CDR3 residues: CASSFTGNTYNEQFF. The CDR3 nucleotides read TGCGCCAGCAGCTTTACAGGGAATACCTACAATGAGCAGTTCTTC.

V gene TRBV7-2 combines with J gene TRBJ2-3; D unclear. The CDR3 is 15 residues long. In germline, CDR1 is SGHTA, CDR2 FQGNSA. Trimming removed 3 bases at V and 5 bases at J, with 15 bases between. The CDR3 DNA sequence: TGTGCCAGCAGCTTCGATATCTTAGGAGTAGATACGCAGTATTTT. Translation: CASSFDILGVDTQYF. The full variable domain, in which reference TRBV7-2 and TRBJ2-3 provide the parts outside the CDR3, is GAGVSQSPSNKVTEKGKDVELRCDPISGHTALYWYRQSLGQGLEFLIYFQGNSAPDKSGLPSDRFSAERTGGSVSTLTIQRTQQEDSAVYLCASSFDILGVDTQYFGPGTRLTVL.

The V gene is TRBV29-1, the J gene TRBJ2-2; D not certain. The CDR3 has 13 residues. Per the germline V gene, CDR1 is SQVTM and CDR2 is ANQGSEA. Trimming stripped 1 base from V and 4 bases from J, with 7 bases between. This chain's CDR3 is CSVEGGVTGELFF. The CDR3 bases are TGCAGCGTTGAAGGAGGAGTCACCGGGGAGCTGTTTTTT.

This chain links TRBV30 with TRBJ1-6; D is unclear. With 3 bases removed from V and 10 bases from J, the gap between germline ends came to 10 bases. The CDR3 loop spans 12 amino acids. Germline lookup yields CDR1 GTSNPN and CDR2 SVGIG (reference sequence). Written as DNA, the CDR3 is TGTGCCTGGAGGGTCGGGGAATCACCCCTCCACTTT. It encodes CAWRVGESPLHF. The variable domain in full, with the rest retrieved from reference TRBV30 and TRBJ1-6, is SQTIHQWPATLVQPVGSPLSLECTVEGTSNPNLYWYRQAAGRGLQLLFYSVGIGQISSEVPQNLSASRPQDRQFILSSKKLLLSDSGFYLCAWRVGESPLHFGNGTRLTVT.

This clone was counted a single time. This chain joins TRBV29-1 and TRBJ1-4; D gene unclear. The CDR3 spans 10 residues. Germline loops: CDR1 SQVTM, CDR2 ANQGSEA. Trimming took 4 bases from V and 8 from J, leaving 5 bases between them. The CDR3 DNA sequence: TGCAGCGTTGGAGGGGAAAAACTGTTTTTT. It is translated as CSVGGEKLFF.

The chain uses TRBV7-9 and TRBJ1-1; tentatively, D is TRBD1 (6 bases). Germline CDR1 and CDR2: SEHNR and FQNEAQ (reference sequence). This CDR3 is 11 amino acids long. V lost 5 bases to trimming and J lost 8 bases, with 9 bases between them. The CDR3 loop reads CASSLQGEAFF. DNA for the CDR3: TGTGCCAGCAGCCTACAGGGAGAAGCTTTCTTT.

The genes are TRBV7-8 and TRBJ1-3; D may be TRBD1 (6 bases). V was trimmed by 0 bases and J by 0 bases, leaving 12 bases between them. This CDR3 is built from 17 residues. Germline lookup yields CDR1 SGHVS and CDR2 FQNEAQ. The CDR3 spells CASSLARGGASGNTIYF. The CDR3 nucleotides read TGTGCCAGCAGCTTAGCACGAGGGGGGGCCTCTGGAAACACCATATATTTT.

The CDR3 DNA reads as TGTGCCAGCAGCCAATTACGACTTCCCGACAGCTCCTACAATGAGCAGTTCTTC. Its protein product is CASSQLRLPDSSYNEQFF. This rearrangement joins TRBV16 to TRBJ2-1; a possible D gene is TRBD1 (5 bases). This CDR3 contains 18 residues. CDR1 and CDR2 from the germline V gene are KGHSY and FQNENV. Trimming stripped 1 base from V and 0 bases from J, with 16 bases between. Full variable domain (outside the CDR3, taken from reference TRBV16 and TRBJ2-1): GEEVAQTPKHLVRGEGQKAKLYCAPIKGHSYVFWYQQVLKNEFKFLISFQNENVFDETGMPKERFSAKCLPNSPCSLEIQATKLEDSAVYFCASSQLRLPDSSYNEQFFGPGTRLTVL.